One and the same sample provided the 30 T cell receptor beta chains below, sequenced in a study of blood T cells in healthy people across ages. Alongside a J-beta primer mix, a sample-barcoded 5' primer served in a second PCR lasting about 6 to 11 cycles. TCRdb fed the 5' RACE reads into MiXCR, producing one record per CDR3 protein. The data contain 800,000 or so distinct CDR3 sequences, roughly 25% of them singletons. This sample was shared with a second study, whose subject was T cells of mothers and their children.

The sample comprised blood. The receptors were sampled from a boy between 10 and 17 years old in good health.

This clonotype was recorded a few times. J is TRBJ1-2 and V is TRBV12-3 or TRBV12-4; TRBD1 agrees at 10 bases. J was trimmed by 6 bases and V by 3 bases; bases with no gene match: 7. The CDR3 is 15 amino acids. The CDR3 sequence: CASSFSLGTGDGYTF. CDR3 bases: TGTGCCAGCAGTTTCTCCCTCGGGACAGGGGATGGCTACACCTTC.

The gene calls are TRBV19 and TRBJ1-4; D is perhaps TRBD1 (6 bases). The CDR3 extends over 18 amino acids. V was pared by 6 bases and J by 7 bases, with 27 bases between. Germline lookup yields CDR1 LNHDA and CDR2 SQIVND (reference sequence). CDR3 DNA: TGTGCCAGTAGGGTCCAAGCAAAAGACAGGCGAAAGGCTGAAAAACTGTTTTTT. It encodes CASRVQAKDRRKAEKLFF.

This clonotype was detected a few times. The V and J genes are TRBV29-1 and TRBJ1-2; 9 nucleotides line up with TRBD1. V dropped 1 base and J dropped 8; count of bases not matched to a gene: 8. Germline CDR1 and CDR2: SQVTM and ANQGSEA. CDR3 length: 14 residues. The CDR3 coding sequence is TGCAGCGTTGAAGTTTGGGACAGGGTGAGCGGCTACACCTTC. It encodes CSVEVWDRVSGYTF.

CDR3 bases: TGTGCCAGCAGCTTAATAACAGCAGATACGCAGTATTTT. Translation: CASSLITADTQYF. The chain couples TRBV7-3 to TRBJ2-3; D call uncertain. The V gene lost 1 base and the J gene lost 4 bases, with 6 bases spanning the gap. The germline CDR1 and CDR2 sequences are SGHTA and FQGTGA. The CDR3 spans 13 residues.

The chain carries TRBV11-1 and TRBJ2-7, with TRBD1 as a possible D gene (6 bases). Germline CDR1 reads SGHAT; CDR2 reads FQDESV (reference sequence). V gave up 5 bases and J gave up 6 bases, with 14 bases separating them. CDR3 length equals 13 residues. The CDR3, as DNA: TGTGCCAGCAGCGAGCACACAGGGTCCGAGCAGTACTTC. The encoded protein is CASSEHTGSEQYF.

For the CDR3, the DNA is TGCGCCAGCAAGACAAGCAATGAGCAGTTCTTC. This sequence encodes CASKTSNEQFF. This sequence joins TRBV5-1 and TRBJ2-1; the D is unclear. This CDR3 is built from 11 residues. Trimming took 6 bases from V and 6 from J, leaving 7 bases between them. Looked up from germline, CDR1 is SGHRS and CDR2 is YFSETQ.

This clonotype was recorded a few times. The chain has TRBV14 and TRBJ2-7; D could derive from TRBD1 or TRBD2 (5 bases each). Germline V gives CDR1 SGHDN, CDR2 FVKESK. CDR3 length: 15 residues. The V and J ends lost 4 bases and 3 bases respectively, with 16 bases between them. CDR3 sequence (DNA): TGTGCCAGCAGCCTTCAACAGGAGGCTCGCTACGAGCAGTACTTC. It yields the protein CASSLQQEARYEQYF.

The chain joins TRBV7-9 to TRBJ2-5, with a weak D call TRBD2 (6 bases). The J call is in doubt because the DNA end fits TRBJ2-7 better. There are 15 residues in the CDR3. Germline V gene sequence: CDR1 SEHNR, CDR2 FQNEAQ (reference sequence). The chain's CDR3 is CASSPPRGNSYEQYF. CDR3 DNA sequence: TGTGCCAGCAGCCCCCCGCGGGGAAACTCCTACGAGCAGTACTTC.

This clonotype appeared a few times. The CDR3 here is CSAAGAGNTEAFF. CDR3 in DNA: TGCAGCGCAGCAGGGGCTGGGAACACTGAAGCTTTCTTT. The genes are TRBV29-1 and TRBJ1-1; the D gene is possibly TRBD1 (6 bases). Per the germline V gene, CDR1 is SQVTM and CDR2 is ANQGSEA. The CDR3 covers 13 residues. V shed 7 bases and J shed 1 base, with 13 bases lying between them.

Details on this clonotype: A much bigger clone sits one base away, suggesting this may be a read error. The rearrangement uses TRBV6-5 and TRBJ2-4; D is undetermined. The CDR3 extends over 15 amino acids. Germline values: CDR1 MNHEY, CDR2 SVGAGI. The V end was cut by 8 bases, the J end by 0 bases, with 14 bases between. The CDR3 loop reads CASGSLGKAKNIQYF. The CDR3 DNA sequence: TGTGCCAGCGGCTCCCTGGGAAAAGCCAAAAACATTCAGTACTTC.

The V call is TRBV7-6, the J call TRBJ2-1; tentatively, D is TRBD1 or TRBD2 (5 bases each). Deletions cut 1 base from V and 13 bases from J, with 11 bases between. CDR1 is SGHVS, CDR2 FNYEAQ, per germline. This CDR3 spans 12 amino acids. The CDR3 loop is CASSLDRDRQFF. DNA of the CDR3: TGTGCCAGCAGCTTAGATCGGGACCGACAGTTCTTC.

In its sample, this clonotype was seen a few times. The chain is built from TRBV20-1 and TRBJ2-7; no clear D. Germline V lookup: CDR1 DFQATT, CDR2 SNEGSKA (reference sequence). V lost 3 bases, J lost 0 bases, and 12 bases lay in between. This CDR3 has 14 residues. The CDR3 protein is CSASSGYNSYEQYF. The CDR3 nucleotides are TGCAGTGCTAGTAGTGGGTACAACTCCTACGAGCAGTACTTC.

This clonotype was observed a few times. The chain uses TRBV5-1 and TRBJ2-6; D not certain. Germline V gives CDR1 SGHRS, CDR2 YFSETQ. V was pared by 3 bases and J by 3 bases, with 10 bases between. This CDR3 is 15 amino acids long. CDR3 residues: CASSSQVFGANVLTF. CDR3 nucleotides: TGCGCCAGCAGCTCTCAGGTGTTTGGGGCCAACGTCCTGACTTTC.

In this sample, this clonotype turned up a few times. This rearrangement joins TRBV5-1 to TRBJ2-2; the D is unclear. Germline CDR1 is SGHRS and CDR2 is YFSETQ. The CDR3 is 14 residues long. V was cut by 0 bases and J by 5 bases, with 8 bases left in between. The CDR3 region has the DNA TGCGCCAGCAGCTTGGTAGTCGAAACCGGGGAGCTGTTTTTT. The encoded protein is CASSLVVETGELFF.

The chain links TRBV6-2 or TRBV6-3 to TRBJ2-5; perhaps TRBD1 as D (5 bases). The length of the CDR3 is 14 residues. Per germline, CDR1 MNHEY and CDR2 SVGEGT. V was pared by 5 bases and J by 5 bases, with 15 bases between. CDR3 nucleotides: TGTGCCAGCAGTCCCCAGGGCAGGGCGGAGACCCAGTACTTC. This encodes CASSPQGRAETQYF.

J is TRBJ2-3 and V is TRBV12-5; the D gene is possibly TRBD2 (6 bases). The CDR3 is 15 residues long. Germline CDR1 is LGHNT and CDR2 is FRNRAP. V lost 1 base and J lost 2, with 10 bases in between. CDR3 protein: CASGLGGTYTDTQYF. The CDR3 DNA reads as TGTGCTAGTGGTTTGGGCGGGACTTACACAGATACGCAGTATTTT.

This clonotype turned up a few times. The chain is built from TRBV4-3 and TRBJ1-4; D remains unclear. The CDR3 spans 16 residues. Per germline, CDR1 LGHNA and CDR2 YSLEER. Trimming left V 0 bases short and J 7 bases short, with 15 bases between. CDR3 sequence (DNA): TGCGCCAGCAGCCAAGATCGTAAAGGGTGGGTTGAAAAACTGTTTTTT. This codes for CASSQDRKGWVEKLFF.

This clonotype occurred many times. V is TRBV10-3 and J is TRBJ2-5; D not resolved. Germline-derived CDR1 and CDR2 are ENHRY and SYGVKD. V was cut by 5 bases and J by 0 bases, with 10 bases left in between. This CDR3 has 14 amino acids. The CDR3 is CAISLDRDQETQYF. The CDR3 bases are TGTGCCATCAGTTTAGACCGGGACCAAGAGACCCAGTACTTC.

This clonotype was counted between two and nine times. CDR3 bases: TGTGCCAGCACAGCGGGGGCGGCAGAGACCCAGTACTTC. Amino acid sequence: CASTAGAAETQYF. The gene calls are TRBV4-2 and TRBJ2-5, with 8 bases matching TRBD2. V lost 7 bases, J lost 4 bases, and 5 bases stayed unmatched. CDR1 LGHNA and CDR2 YNFKEQ come from the germline V gene. CDR3 length: 13 amino acids.

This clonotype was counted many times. Here the CDR3 reads CASSGTAYGYTF. As DNA, the CDR3 is TGTGCCAGCAGCGGGACAGCCTATGGCTACACCTTC. This sequence joins TRBV28 and TRBJ1-2, with 7 bases that match TRBD1. V shed 6 bases and J 4 bases; nucleotides not matched to a gene: 2. The germline V gene encodes CDR1 MDHEN and CDR2 SYDVKM. This CDR3 is built from 12 residues.

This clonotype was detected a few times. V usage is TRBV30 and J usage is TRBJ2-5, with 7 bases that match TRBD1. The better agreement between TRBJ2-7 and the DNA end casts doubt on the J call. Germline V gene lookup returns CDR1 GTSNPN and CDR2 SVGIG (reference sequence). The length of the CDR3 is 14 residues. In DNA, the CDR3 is TGTGCCTGGAGGGACCGGGACAGACTCTACGAGCAGTACTTC. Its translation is CAWRDRDRLYEQYF.

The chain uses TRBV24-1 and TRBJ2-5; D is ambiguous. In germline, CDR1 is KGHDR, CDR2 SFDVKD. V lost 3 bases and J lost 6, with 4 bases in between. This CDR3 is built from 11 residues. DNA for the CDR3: TGTGCCACCAGTGATCTCCAGACCCAGTACTTC. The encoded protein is CATSDLQTQYF.

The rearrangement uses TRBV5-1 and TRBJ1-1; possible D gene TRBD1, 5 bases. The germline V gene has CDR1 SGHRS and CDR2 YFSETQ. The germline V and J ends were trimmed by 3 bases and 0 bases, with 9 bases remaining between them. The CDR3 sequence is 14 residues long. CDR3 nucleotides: TGCGCCAGCAGCTCGGGACCGATGAACACTGAAGCTTTCTTT. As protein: CASSSGPMNTEAFF.

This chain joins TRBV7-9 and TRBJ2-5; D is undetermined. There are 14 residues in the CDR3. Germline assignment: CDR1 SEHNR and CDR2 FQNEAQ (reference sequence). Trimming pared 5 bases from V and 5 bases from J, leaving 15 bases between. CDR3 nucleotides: TGTGCCAGCAGCCGCGCCGCAGGCAGGGAGACCCAGTACTTC. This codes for CASSRAAGRETQYF.

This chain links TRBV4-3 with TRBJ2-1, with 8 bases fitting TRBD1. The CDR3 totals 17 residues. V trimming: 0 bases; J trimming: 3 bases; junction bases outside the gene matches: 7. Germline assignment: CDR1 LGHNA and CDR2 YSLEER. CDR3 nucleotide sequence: TGCGCCAGCAGCCAAGATGTCGGACAGGGCCGCTACAATGAGCAGTTCTTC. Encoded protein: CASSQDVGQGRYNEQFF.

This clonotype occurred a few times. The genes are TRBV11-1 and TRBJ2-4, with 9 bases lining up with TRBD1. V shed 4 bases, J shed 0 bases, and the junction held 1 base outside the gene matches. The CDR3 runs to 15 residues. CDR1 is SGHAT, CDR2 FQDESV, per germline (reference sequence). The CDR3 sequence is CASSYRGPAKNIQYF. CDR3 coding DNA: TGTGCCAGCAGCTACAGGGGGCCAGCCAAAAACATTCAGTACTTC.

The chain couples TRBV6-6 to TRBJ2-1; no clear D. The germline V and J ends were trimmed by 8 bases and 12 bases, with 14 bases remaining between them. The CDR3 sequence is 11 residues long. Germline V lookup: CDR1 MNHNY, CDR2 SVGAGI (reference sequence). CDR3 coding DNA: TGTGCCAGCGGGTCGGTAGATGGGCAGTTCTTC. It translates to CASGSVDGQFF.

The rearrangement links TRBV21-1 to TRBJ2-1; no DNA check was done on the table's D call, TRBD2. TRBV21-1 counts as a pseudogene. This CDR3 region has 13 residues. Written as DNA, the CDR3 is TGTGCCAGCAGCCCTCCTGCGTCCGATGAGCAGTTCTTC. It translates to CASSPPASDEQFF.

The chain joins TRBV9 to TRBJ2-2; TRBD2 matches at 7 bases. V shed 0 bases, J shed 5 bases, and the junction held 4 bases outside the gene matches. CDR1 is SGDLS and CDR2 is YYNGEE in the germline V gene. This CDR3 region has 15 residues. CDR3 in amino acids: CASSVGARGTGELFF. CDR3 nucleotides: TGTGCCAGCAGCGTAGGGGCGCGGGGGACCGGGGAGCTGTTTTTT.

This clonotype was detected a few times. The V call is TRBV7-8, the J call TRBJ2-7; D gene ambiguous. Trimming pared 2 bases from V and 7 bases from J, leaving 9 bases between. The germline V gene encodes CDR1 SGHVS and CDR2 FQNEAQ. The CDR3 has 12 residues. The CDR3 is CASSLTSPEQYF. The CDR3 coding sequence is TGTGCCAGCAGCTTAACCAGTCCGGAGCAGTACTTC.